The entry below describes one TCR beta chain. Using immunoSEQ multiplex PCR, the repertoire was profiled, and TCRdb retains in-frame clones only, with some absent. The table includes 150,000 to 200,000 clones, around 80% detected once. Germline V gene sequence: CDR1 MDHEN, CDR2 SYDVKM. V gave up 2 bases and J gave up 12 bases; unmatched junction bases: 11. The CDR3 runs to 15 residues. The entry originates in a study of blood T cell repertoires in COVID-19. The clonotype was recovered from a woman aged 70-85 years with COVID-19, enrolled during active disease. The chain couples TRBV28 to TRBJ1-4; TRBD1 agrees at 8 bases. Sequenced input: peripheral blood. The CDR3 DNA sequence: TGTGCCAGCAGTTTAAAGGACAGGGTTTTTTTGGAACTGTTTTTT. Translation: CASSLKDRVFLELFF.